Here is one T cell receptor beta chain with its context. Germline values: CDR1 MDHEN, CDR2 SYDVKM. V shed 6 bases and J shed 3 bases, with 12 bases lying between them. CDR3 size: 14 residues. This sample was taken from a study of Ad26.COV2.S vaccination and SARS-CoV-2 variants. Treatment reported: over 15 received Ad26.COV2.S at low or high dose, single or two shots; 5 received placebo; per-sample allocation not given. Collection of samples fell on day 63 after the first vaccine or placebo injection. The assay was immunoSEQ multiplex PCR, and TCRdb's table has in-frame clones only and misses some. The top ten clones hold approximately 4.5% of a sample with a few hundred thousand clones, 90% of them seen once.

The rearrangement links TRBV28 to TRBJ1-5, with D tentatively TRBD1 (5 bases). This specimen was peripheral blood, taken in a trial of Ad26.COV2.S vaccine versus placebo. The receptor was derived from a person aged 18-60 years who received the Ad26.COV2.S COVID-19 vaccine or a placebo. CDR3 sequence reads: CASRNGGNNQPQHF. In DNA form, the CDR3 reads TGTGCCAGCAGAAACGGGGGGAACAATCAGCCCCAGCATTTT.